This TCR beta chain originates from a study of human T cells and chemical hapten exposure. The sample's time point: pre-sensitization, week 0. The treatment was: therapeutic diphenylcyclopropenone sensitization with weekly scalp DPC. V dropped 4 bases and J dropped 10; count of bases not matched to a gene: 13. This CDR3 region has 17 residues. Germline CDR1 MDHEN, CDR2 SYDVKM. TCRdb redid the calling of the RACE reads with MiXCR, one entry per CDR3 protein. This table holds 200,000 to 300,000 distinct CDR3 sequences, roughly 8.9% found once. This clonotype was observed a handful of times. This sample comprised whole blood, obtained in connection with sensitization to the hapten diphenylcyclopropenone (DPC). This TCR derives from a woman between 35 and 50 years old with alopecia areata. Some clones in this sample may be carry-over from other donors' samples. V and J are TRBV28 and TRBJ2-1; 13 nucleotides line up with TRBD2. The CDR3 DNA reads TGTGCCAGCAGTTCCTACGACCGACTAGCGGGAGGTCCGGAGCAGTTCTTC. Translated: CASSSYDRLAGGPEQFF. The full variable domain, completed using reference TRBV28 and TRBJ2-1, is DVKVTQSSRYLVKRTGEKVFLECVQDMDHENMFWYRQDPGLGLRLIYFSYDVKMKEKGDIPEGYSVSREKKERFSLILESASTNQTSMYLCASSSYDRLAGGPEQFFGPGTRLTVL.